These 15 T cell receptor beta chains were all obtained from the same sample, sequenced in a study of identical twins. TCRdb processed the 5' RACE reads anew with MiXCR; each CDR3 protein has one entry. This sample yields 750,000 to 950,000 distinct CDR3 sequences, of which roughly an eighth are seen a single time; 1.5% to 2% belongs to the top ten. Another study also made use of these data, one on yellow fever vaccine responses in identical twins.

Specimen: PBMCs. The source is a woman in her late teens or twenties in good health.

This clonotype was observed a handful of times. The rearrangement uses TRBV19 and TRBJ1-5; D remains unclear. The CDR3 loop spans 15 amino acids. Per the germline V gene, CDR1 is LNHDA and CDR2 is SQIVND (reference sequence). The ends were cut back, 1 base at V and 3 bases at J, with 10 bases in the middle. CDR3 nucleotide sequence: TGTGCCAGTAGTATAGGCCTGATATTCAATCAGCCCCAGCATTTT. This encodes CASSIGLIFNQPQHF.

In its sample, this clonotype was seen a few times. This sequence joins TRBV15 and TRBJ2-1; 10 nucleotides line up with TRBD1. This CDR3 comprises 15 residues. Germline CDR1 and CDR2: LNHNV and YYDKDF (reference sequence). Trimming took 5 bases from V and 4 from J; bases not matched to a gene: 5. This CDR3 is CATSWDRGRYNEQFF. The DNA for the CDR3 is TGTGCCACCAGCTGGGACAGGGGAAGGTACAATGAGCAGTTCTTC.

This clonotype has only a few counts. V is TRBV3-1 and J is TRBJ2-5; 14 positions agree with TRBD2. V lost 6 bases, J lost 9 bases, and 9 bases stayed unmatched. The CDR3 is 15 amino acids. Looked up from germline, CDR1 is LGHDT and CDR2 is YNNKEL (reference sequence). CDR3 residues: CASRRGTSGSSPQYF. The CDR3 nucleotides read TGTGCCAGCAGACGCGGGACTAGCGGGAGCAGTCCCCAGTACTTC.

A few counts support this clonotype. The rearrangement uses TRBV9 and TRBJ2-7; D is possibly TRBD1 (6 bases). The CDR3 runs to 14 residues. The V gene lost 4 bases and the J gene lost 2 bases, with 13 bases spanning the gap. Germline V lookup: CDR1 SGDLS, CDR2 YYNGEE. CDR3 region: CASSPRGDPYEQYF. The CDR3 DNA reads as TGTGCCAGCAGCCCCAGGGGAGACCCCTACGAGCAGTACTTC.

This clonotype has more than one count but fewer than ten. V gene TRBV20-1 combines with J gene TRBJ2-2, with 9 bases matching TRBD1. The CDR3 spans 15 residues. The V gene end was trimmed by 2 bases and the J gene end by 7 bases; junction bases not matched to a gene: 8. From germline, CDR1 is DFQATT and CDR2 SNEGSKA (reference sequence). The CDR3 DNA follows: TGCAGTGCTAGATCAACAGGGGGCCCGAGCGGGGAGCTGTTTTTT. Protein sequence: CSARSTGGPSGELFF.

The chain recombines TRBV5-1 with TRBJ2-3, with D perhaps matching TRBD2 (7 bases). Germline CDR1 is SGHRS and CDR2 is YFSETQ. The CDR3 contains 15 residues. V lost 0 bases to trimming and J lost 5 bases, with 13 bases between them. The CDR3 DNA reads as TGCGCCAGCAGCTTGGACCGGGGGGCCGTAGATACGCAGTATTTT. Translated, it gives CASSLDRGAVDTQYF.

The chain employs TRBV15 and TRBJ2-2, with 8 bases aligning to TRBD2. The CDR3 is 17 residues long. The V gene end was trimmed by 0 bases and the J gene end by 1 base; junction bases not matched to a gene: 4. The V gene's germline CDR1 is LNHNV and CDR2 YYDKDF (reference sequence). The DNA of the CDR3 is TGTGCCACCAGCAGAGATCGCCTAGCGGGGAACACCGGGGAGCTGTTTTTT. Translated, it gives CATSRDRLAGNTGELFF.

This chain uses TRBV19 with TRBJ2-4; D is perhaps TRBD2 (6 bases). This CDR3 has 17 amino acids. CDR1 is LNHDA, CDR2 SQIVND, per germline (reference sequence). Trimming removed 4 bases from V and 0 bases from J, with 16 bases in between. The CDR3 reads CASSKSGAVLAKNIQYF. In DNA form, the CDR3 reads TGTGCCAGTAGTAAATCGGGAGCGGTACTAGCCAAAAACATTCAGTACTTC.

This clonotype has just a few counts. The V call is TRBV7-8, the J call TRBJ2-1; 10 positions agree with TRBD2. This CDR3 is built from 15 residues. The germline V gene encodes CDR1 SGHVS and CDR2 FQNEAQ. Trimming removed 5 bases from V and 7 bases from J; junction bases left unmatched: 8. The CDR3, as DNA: TGTGCCAGCAGCCTAGGACTAGCGGAAACTAATGAGCAGTTCTTC. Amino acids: CASSLGLAETNEQFF.

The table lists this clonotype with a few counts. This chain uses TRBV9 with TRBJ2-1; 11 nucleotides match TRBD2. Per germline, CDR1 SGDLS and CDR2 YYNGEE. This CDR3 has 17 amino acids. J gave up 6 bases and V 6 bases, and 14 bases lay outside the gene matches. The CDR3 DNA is TGTGCCAGCACCCGAGGGGTTGGTAGCGGGAGGGCCAATGAGCAGTTCTTC. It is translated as CASTRGVGSGRANEQFF.

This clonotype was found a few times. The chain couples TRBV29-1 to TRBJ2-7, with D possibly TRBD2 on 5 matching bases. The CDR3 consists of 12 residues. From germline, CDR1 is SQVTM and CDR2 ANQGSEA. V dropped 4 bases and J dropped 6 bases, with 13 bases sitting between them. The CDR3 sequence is CSVGAGRSEQYF. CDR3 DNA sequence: TGCAGCGTTGGTGCGGGCAGGTCCGAGCAGTACTTC.

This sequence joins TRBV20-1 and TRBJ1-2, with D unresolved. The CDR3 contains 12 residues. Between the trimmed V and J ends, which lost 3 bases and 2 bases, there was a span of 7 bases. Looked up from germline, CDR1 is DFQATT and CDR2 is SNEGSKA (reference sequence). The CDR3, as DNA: TGCAGTGCTAGGCGGCAAAACTATGGCTACACCTTC. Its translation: CSARRQNYGYTF.

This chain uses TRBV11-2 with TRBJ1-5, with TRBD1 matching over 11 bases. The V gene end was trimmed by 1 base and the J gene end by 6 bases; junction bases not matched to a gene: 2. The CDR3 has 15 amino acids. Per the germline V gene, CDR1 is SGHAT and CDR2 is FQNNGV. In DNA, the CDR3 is TGTGCCAGCAGCTTAGGGACAGGGGGCAGTCAGCCCCAGCATTTT. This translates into CASSLGTGGSQPQHF.

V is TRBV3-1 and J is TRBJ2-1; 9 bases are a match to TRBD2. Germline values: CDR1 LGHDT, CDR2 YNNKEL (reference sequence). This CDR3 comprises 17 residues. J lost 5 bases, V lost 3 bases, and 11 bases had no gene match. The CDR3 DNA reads TGTGCCAGCAGCCAGAGGGTCCTAGCGGGGCTGAACAATGAGCAGTTCTTC. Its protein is CASSQRVLAGLNNEQFF.

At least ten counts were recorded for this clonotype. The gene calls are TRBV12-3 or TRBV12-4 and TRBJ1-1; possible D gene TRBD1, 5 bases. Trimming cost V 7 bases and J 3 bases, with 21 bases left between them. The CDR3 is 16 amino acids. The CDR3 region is CASNTPGRLIYTEAFF. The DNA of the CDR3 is TGTGCCAGCAATACTCCGGGACGGTTGATATACACTGAAGCTTTCTTT.